The clone carrying this TCR beta chain was counted at least ten times. Its antigen is not identified. This record comes from a study of shared clonotypes between healthy human individuals. Overall study: For every donor, three CD4 naive, three CD4 memory, two CD8 naive and one CD8 memory plates were used.

Assay used: immunoSEQ multiplex PCR; TCRdb lists only in-frame clones, some missing. The table lists about 1 million clones, about three quarters of them singletons. Findings and caveats of the study: Donors were few, which limited the genetic and exposure-history diversity represented. Between a few donors, naive CD4 clonotypes were shared at a level of about 5.3%. In contrast to clonotypes shared by all four donors, non-shared clonotypes had lower generation probabilities.

Germline loops: CDR1 SQVTM, CDR2 ANQGSEA. The CDR3 has 12 residues. Trimming took off 3 bases at V and 4 bases at J, with 9 bases between the two ends. Sample: memory CD4+ T cells sorted from blood. Described subset: CD45RA-negative fraction. The chain has TRBV29-1 and TRBJ1-2; D is perhaps TRBD1 (5 bases). The receptor was isolated from a man aged 18 to 30 in good health. The CDR3 DNA follows: TGCAGCGTTGACAGGGAAGGCTATGGCTACACCTTC. Translated, it gives CSVDREGYGYTF.